This T cell receptor (beta chain) was identified during a study of blood T cell repertoires in COVID-19. Study in general: Samples came from the United States, Italy and Spain, spanning acute and convalescent COVID-19.

Method: immunoSEQ multiplex PCR; TCRdb's copy keeps in-frame clones and lacks some. This table has 24,000 or so clones, around 86% appearing once. Germline CDR1 is SGHRS and CDR2 is YFSETQ. The CDR3 loop spans 15 amino acids. Trimming removed 4 bases from V and 2 bases from J; junction bases left unmatched: 4. The sequence was obtained from a woman of 80 years or more with active or convalescent COVID-19. The V call is TRBV5-1, the J call TRBJ2-5; 11 nucleotides match TRBD1. Material: peripheral blood. CDR3 sequence reads: CASSPGTGGQETQYF. The CDR3, as DNA: TGCGCCAGCAGCCCCGGGACAGGGGGGCAAGAGACCCAGTACTTC.